The sequence of this T cell receptor beta chain was determined in a study of cytomegalovirus exposure and HLA in healthy donors. Germline V gene data show CDR1 as LNHDA and CDR2 as SQIVND (reference sequence). V lost 7 bases to trimming and J lost 7 bases, with 17 bases between them. CDR3 size: 13 residues. The study, taken as a whole, reports: Several of the most significant clusters appeared, in a later analysis, to be linked to common viral pathogens. The availability of immune exposure information extended only to CMV serostatus.

Comment on this clone: The antigen is undetermined.

This PCR relied on a set of 60 Vbeta primers and 13 Jbeta primers. Per the original data handling: A later analysis tallied 75 million to 80 million unique TCR beta chains, about 11 million of them shared. Using immunoSEQ multiplex PCR, the repertoire was profiled, and TCRdb retains in-frame clones only, with some absent. V, J and clone size reflect that table, while D and trimming were determined from the DNA. The sample lists some 87,000 clones, around 80% occurring once. Material: PBMCs. The genes are TRBV19 and TRBJ2-7; tentative D call: TRBD2 (5 bases). This clonotype originated in a man aged 30 to 45 in good health and CMV-seronegative. Here the CDR3 reads CASTLNSGGEQYF. The CDR3 coding sequence is TGTGCCAGTACCCTGAACAGCGGCGGGGAGCAGTACTTC.